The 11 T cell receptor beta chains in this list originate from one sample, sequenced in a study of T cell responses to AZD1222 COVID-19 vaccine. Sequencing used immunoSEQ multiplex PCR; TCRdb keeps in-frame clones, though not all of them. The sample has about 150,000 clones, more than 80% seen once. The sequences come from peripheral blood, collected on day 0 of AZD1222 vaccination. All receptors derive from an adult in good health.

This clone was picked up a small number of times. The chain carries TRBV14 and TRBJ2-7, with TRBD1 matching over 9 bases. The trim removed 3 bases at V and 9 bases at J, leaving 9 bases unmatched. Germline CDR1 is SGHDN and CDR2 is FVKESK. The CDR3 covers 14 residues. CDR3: CASSHGQGRLGQYF. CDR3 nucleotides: TGTGCCAGCAGCCATGGACAGGGGAGGTTAGGGCAGTACTTC.

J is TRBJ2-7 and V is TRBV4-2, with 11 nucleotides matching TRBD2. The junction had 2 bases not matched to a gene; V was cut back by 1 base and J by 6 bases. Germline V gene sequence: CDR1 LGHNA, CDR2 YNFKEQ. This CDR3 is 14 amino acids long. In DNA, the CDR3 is TGTGCCAGCAGCCAAGTAGCGGGGGGGCGCGAGCAGTACTTC. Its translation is CASSQVAGGREQYF.

The CDR3 DNA sequence: TGTGCCAGCAGTCAAAACAACAGGAACACTGAAGCTTTCTTT. Its protein is CASSQNNRNTEAFF. This chain uses TRBV7-3 with TRBJ1-1; D not resolved. Trimming shortened V by 6 bases and J by 1 base, and 12 bases separated the two germline ends. CDR1 is SGHTA and CDR2 is FQGTGA in the germline V gene. The CDR3 has 14 amino acids.

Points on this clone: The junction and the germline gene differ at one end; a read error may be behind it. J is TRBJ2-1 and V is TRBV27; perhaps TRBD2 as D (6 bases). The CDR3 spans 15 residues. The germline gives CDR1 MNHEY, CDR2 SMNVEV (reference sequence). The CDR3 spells CASSLDPSGTSFFVF. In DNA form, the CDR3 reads TGTGCCAGCAGTTTGGATCCCTCCGGGACTTCATTTTTCGTCTTC.

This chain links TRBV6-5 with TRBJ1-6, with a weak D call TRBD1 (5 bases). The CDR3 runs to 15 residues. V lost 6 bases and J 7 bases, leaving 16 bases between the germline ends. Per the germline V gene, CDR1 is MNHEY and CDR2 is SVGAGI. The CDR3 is CASRSLKGLNSPLHF. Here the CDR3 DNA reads TGTGCCAGCAGGTCCTTAAAGGGGCTCAATTCACCCCTCCACTTT.

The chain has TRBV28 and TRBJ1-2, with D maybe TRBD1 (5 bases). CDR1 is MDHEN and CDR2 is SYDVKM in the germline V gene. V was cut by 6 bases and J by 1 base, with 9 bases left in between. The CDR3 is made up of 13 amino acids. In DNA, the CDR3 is TGTGCCAGCAGCGAACAGGTTAACTATGGCTACACCTTC. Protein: CASSEQVNYGYTF.

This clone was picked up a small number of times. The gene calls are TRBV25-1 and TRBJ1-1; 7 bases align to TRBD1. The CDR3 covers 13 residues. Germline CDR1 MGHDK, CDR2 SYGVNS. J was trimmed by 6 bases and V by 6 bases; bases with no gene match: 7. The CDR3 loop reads CASSNDRVPEAFF. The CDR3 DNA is TGTGCCAGCAGCAACGACAGGGTGCCTGAAGCTTTCTTT.

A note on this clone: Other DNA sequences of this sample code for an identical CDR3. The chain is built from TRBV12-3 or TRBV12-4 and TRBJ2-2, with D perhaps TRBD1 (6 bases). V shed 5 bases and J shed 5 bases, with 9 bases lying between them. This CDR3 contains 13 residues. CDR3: CASSPQGTGELFF. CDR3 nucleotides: TGTGCCAGCAGTCCACAGGGAACCGGGGAGCTGTTTTTT.

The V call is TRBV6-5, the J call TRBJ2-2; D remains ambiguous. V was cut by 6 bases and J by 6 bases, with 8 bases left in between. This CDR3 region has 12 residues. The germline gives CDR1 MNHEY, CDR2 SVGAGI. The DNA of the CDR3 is TGTGCCAGCAGCCCCGGACCCGGGGAGCTGTTTTTT. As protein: CASSPGPGELFF.

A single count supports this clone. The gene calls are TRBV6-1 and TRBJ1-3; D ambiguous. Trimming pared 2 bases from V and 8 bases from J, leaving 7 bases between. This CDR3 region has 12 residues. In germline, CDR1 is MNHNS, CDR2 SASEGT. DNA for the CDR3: TGTGCCAGCAGTGAATTGGTGGACACCATATATTTT. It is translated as CASSELVDTIYF.

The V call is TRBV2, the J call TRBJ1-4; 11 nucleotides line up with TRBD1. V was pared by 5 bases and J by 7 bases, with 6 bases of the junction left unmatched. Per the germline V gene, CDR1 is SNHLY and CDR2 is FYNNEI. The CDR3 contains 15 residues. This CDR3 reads CASSKQGTGGEKLFF. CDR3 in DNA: TGTGCCAGCAGTAAGCAGGGGACAGGGGGTGAAAAACTGTTTTTT.